This T cell receptor beta chain comes out of a study of OX40 agonist ivuxolimab in advanced cancers. Study-wide results and limits: Mean expanded clone counts were higher in CD8+ than CD4+ T cells.

This clone is a singleton in its sample. Its antigen is still unknown. Method: immunoSEQ multiplex PCR; TCRdb's copy keeps in-frame clones and lacks some. The sample consists of under 75,000 clones, 80% to 90% of them appearing once. Trimming took 3 bases from V and 9 from J, leaving 18 bases between them. Looked up from germline, CDR1 is KGHSH and CDR2 is LQKENI. This CDR3 region has 15 residues. This receptor was taken from an adult with an advanced solid tumor such as melanoma, head and neck, liver or kidney cancer. Sequencing was performed on CD4+ or CD8+ T cells sorted from blood, taken in a trial of the OX40 agonist ivuxolimab. V gene TRBV18 combines with J gene TRBJ2-1; tentative D call: TRBD2 (5 bases). The CDR3 DNA sequence: TGTGCCAGCTCACCGTCCTTGGGTCGGAGGAGTGAGCAGTTCTTC. Its translation: CASSPSLGRRSEQFF.